The rows below give T cell receptor beta chains drawn from one sample of a study of cytomegalovirus exposure and HLA in healthy donors. Produced via immunoSEQ multiplex PCR; TCRdb's table is partial and in-frame only. Among under 150,000 clones listed, approximately 86% were seen once. Sequenced material: PBMCs. Receptors were obtained from a man aged 18 to 35 in good health and CMV-seropositive. CDR3s include the opening cysteine and the closing phenylalanine or tryptophan. The D gene is left open where the match is weak. Expanded clones get a size class; other rows say once, few or many, or leave the size out.

CDR3 protein: CASSSSGRLLNEQFF
CDR3 DNA: TGTGCCAGCAGTTCCAGCGGGAGGTTACTCAATGAGCAGTTCTTC
clone size: NA
D gene: TRBD2
J gene: TRBJ2-1
V gene: TRBV6-4

CDR3 protein: CASSPDRENTGELFF
CDR3 DNA: TGTGCCAGCAGCCCGGACAGGGAGAACACCGGGGAGCTGTTTTTT
clone size: NA
D gene: TRBD1
J gene: TRBJ2-2
V gene: TRBV5-4

CDR3 protein: CASSESFGGLRGNEQFF
CDR3 DNA: TGTGCCAGCAGTGAATCGTTCGGCGGGCTGAGGGGGAATGAGCAGTTCTTC
clone size: NA
D gene: NA
J gene: TRBJ2-1
V gene: TRBV2

CDR3 protein: CASSSLAGGLETQYF
CDR3 DNA: TGTGCCAGCAGCTCTCTAGCGGGGGGCCTCGAGACCCAGTACTTC
clone size: NA
D gene: TRBD2
J gene: TRBJ2-5
V gene: TRBV5-5

CDR3 protein: CASSPGEGSSRGYTF
CDR3 DNA: TGTGCCAGCTCACCTGGTGAGGGCAGTTCGAGGGGCTACACCTTC
clone size: NA
D gene: NA
J gene: TRBJ1-2
V gene: TRBV18

CDR3 protein: CARDFSGANVLTF
CDR3 DNA: TGTGCCAGAGATTTCTCTGGGGCCAACGTCCTGACTTTC
clone size: NA
D gene: NA
J gene: TRBJ2-6
V gene: TRBV30

CDR3 protein: CASSRQPSTSTDTQYF
CDR3 DNA: TGTGCCAGCAGTCGACAGCCTTCGACTAGCACAGATACGCAGTATTTT
clone size: NA
D gene: NA
J gene: TRBJ2-3
V gene: TRBV2

CDR3 protein: CASSESGLEETQYF
CDR3 DNA: TGTGCCAGCAGTGAATCCGGACTAGAAGAGACCCAGTACTTC
clone size: once
D gene: TRBD2
J gene: TRBJ2-5
V gene: TRBV25-1

CDR3 protein: CASSLISTTLNTEAFF
CDR3 DNA: TGTGCCAGCAGCTTGATTTCGACGACTCTGAACACTGAAGCTTTCTTT
clone size: NA
D gene: NA
J gene: TRBJ1-1
V gene: TRBV11-1

CDR3 protein: CASSRLGGQWDLDTIYF
CDR3 DNA: TGTGCCAGCAGCCGATTGGGGGGACAGTGGGATCTAGACACCATATATTTT
clone size: NA
D gene: TRBD1
J gene: TRBJ1-3
V gene: TRBV27

CDR3 protein: CASSFSGFDTEAFF
CDR3 DNA: TGTGCCAGCAGTTTTTCAGGTTTTGACACTGAAGCTTTCTTT
clone size: once
D gene: NA
J gene: TRBJ1-1
V gene: TRBV2

CDR3 protein: CASSRGKNRYGYTF
CDR3 DNA: TGTGCCAGCAGCCGGGGTAAAAACCGCTATGGCTACACCTTC
clone size: NA
D gene: NA
J gene: TRBJ1-2
V gene: TRBV7-9

CDR3 protein: CASSLGVLYEQYF
CDR3 DNA: TGTGCCAGCAGCTTAGGAGTACTCTACGAGCAGTACTTC
clone size: NA
D gene: NA
J gene: TRBJ2-7
V gene: TRBV11-3

CDR3 protein: CASSSAGTGNTIYF
CDR3 DNA: TGTGCCAGCAGCTCCGCCGGGACTGGAAACACCATATATTTT
clone size: NA
D gene: NA
J gene: TRBJ1-3
V gene: TRBV7-3

CDR3 protein: CASSQRGLILEDTQYF
CDR3 DNA: TGTGCCAGCAGCCAAAGAGGACTGATCCTGGAAGATACGCAGTATTTT
clone size: NA
D gene: NA
J gene: TRBJ2-3
V gene: TRBV4-2

CDR3 protein: CASSQRWQGKEAFF
CDR3 DNA: TGTGCCAGCAGTCAGAGGTGGCAGGGGAAGGAGGCTTTCTTT
clone size: NA
D gene: NA
J gene: TRBJ1-1
V gene: TRBV2